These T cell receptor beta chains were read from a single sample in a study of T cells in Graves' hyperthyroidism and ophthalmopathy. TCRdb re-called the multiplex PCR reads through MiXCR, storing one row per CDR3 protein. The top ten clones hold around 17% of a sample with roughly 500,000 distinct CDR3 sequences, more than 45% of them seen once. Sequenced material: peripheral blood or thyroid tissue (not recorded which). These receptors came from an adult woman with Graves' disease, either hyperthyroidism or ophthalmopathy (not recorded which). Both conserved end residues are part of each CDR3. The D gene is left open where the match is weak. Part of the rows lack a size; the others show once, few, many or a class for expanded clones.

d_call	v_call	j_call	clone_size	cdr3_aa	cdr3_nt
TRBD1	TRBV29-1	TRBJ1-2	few	CSVAGQGPVGYTF	TGCAGCGTTGCGGGACAGGGTCCCGTTGGCTACACCTTC
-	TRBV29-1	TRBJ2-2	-	CSVESGRDTGELFF	TGCAGCGTTGAATCCGGGCGAGACACCGGGGAGCTGTTTTTT
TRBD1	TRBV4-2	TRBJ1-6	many	CASSLYRGYNSPLHF	TGTGCCAGCAGCCTATACAGGGGATATAATTCACCCCTCCACTTT
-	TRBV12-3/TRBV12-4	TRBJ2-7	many	CASSSGRSSYEQYF	TGTGCCAGCAGCTCGGGACGGAGCTCCTACGAGCAGTACTTC
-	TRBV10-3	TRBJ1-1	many	CASAGQIMNTEAFF	TGTGCCTCAGCTGGACAGATTATGAACACTGAAGCTTTCTTT
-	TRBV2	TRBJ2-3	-	CAMEVSTDTQYF	TGTGCCATGGAGGTTAGCACAGATACGCAGTATTTT
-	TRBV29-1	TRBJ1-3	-	CSVGTNSGNTIYF	TGCAGCGTCGGGACAAACTCTGGAAACACCATATATTTT
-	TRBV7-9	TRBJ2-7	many	CASSLSRDFYEQYF	TGTGCCAGCAGCTTATCACGGGACTTCTACGAGCAGTACTTC
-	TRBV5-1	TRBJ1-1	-	CASSLWGPDTEAFF	TGCGCCAGCAGCTTGTGGGGGCCAGACACTGAAGCTTTCTTT
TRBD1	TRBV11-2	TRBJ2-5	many	CASSDRQGAGETQYF	TGTGCCAGCAGCGACCGACAGGGGGCTGGGGAGACCCAGTACTTC